This T cell receptor beta chain was recorded in a study of breast tumors, draining lymph nodes, adjacent tissues. Whole-study findings and limits: Tumor and nontumor repertoires were significantly more similar in luminal-like than in basal-like breast cancer. That most tumor T cells come from lymph nodes remained unproven. Tumors had less TCR diversity than lymph nodes, more than nontumor tissue.

TCRdb redid the calling of the multiplex PCR reads with MiXCR, one entry per CDR3 protein. The data contain around 230,000 distinct CDR3 sequences, about a third of them singletons. Breast cancer patients provided tissue from their axillary draining lymph nodes. This clonotype was recorded many times. The antigen is not known. This clonotype originated in a female donor with breast cancer. Some clones in this sample may be carry-over from other donors' samples. Sequences were obtained from axillary lymph node tissue.

CDR3 DNA sequence: TGTGCCAGCAGCGGCCGGGACAGGCCCTCAAAAATCCCAACTAATGAAAAACTGTTTTTT. This encodes CASSGRDRPSKIPTNEKLFF. The J gene is TRBJ1-4, the V gene TRBV7-8; 8 bases fit TRBD1. The CDR3 covers 20 residues. The germline CDR1 and CDR2 sequences are SGHVS and FQNEAQ. The V gene end was trimmed by 5 bases and the J gene end by 0 bases; junction bases not matched to a gene: 17.